The 13 T cell receptor beta chains in this list originate from one sample, sequenced in a study of cytomegalovirus exposure and HLA in healthy donors. A multiplex PCR was run with 60 Vbeta primers and 13 Jbeta primers. The method was immunoSEQ multiplex PCR; TCRdb's version includes in-frame clones alone and lacks a portion of them. The table includes around 220,000 clones, around 85% detected once. Sequences were obtained from PBMCs. These receptors all come from a girl aged 2 to 10 in good health and CMV-seronegative.

The chain's CDR3 is CASSFGGFDEQFF. For the CDR3, the DNA is TGTGCCAGCAGTTTTGGGGGCTTCGATGAGCAGTTCTTC. The chain couples TRBV27 to TRBJ2-1, with a possible D match to TRBD1 (6 bases). CDR1 MNHEY and CDR2 SMNVEV come from the germline V gene (reference sequence). The CDR3 extends over 13 amino acids. V shed 3 bases and J shed 8 bases, with 11 bases lying between them.

The chain employs TRBV20-1 and TRBJ1-2; D is uncertain. V was clipped by 5 bases and J by 5 bases, with 6 bases between them. Germline V gene data show CDR1 as DFQATT and CDR2 as SNEGSKA (reference sequence). The CDR3 has 10 residues. The CDR3, as DNA: TGCAGTGCTTGGCATTATGGCTACACCTTC. It translates to CSAWHYGYTF.

This chain links TRBV7-9 with TRBJ1-4, with a tentative D call TRBD1 (6 bases). The CDR3 is 16 amino acids. V dropped 2 bases and J dropped 4 bases, with 14 bases sitting between them. CDR1 SEHNR and CDR2 FQNEAQ come from the germline V gene (reference sequence). The CDR3 region is CASSLWGQGDNEKLFF. CDR3 DNA sequence: TGTGCCAGCAGCTTATGGGGGCAGGGCGATAATGAAAAACTGTTTTTT.

This chain joins TRBV4-1 and TRBJ1-5; 10 bases match TRBD1. CDR3 length: 16 amino acids. Germline lookup yields CDR1 MGHRA and CDR2 YSYEKL. The junction had 1 base not matched to a gene; V was cut back by 0 bases and J by 2 bases. The CDR3 reads CASSQDGTGGNQPQHF. CDR3 nucleotides: TGCGCCAGCAGCCAAGACGGGACAGGGGGCAATCAGCCCCAGCATTTT.

This sequence joins TRBV2 and TRBJ2-3; TRBD1 agrees at 8 bases. Germline CDR1 SNHLY, CDR2 FYNNEI. There are 13 residues in the CDR3. Trimming took 7 bases from V and 4 from J; bases not matched to a gene: 4. The CDR3 DNA follows: TGTGCCAGCATAGGACAGGGCTCAGATACGCAGTATTTT. Protein sequence: CASIGQGSDTQYF.

This sequence joins TRBV5-6 and TRBJ1-1; D unresolved. There are 14 residues in the CDR3. V dropped 0 bases and J dropped 1 base, with 7 bases sitting between them. Per the germline V gene, CDR1 is SGHDT and CDR2 is YYEEEE. CDR3 residues: CASSLDVRNTEAFF. Written as DNA, the CDR3 is TGTGCCAGCAGCTTGGATGTCAGGAACACTGAAGCTTTCTTT.

The CDR3 DNA follows: TGCGCCAGCAGCCAAGAGCCCGGGACAGGGGGCGAGCAGTTCTTC. As protein: CASSQEPGTGGEQFF. The chain has TRBV4-1 and TRBJ2-1; 12 bases fit TRBD1. The germline CDR1 and CDR2 sequences are MGHRA and YSYEKL. This CDR3 spans 15 amino acids. With 0 bases clipped from V and 10 bases from J, the junction kept 4 bases outside the gene matches.

This sequence joins TRBV2 and TRBJ2-1, with D maybe TRBD1 (6 bases). Germline V gene lookup returns CDR1 SNHLY and CDR2 FYNNEI. The CDR3 sequence is 14 residues long. Trimming took 10 bases from V and 8 from J, leaving 21 bases between them. The CDR3 is CATSGTNHGDEQFF. In nucleotides, the CDR3 is TGTGCCACCTCCGGGACAAACCACGGCGATGAGCAGTTCTTC.

The V and J genes are TRBV5-1 and TRBJ2-5; TRBD1 matches 9 bases. The end of the DNA is better explained by TRBJ2-7, so the J call may be wrong. CDR1 and CDR2 from the germline V gene are SGHRS and YFSETQ. The CDR3 runs 15 residues. The DNA for the CDR3 is TGCGCCAGCAGCTTGGACAGGGGGCGCGGGTACGAGCAGTACTTC. Translating it yields CASSLDRGRGYEQYF.

This clone was counted only a few times. This sequence joins TRBV4-2 and TRBJ2-5, with unresolved D. Trimming stripped 8 bases from V and 5 bases from J, with 9 bases between. Germline V gives CDR1 LGHNA, CDR2 YNFKEQ. The length of the CDR3 is 11 residues. CDR3 sequence reads: CASRDYETQYF. CDR3 DNA sequence: TGTGCCAGCCGAGATTACGAGACCCAGTACTTC.

J is TRBJ2-7 and V is TRBV5-1; 8 bases are a match to TRBD2. J lost 6 bases, V lost 3 bases, and 8 bases had no gene match. The germline V gene has CDR1 SGHRS and CDR2 YFSETQ. The CDR3 runs to 14 residues. CDR3 DNA: TGCGCCAGCAGCTCGGGTTGGCGGGAGGTCGAGCAGTACTTC. Translating gives CASSSGWREVEQYF. The full variable domain, completed using reference TRBV5-1 and TRBJ2-7, is KAGVTQTPRYLIKTRGQQVTLSCSPISGHRSVSWYQQTPGQGLQFLFEYFSETQRNKGNFPGRFSGRQFSNSRSEMNVSTLELGDSALYLCASSSGWREVEQYFGPGTRLTVT.

DNA for the CDR3: TGTGCCAGCAGCTTGCCCTCCAGTTCCAATGAGCAGTTCTTC. Translating gives CASSLPSSSNEQFF. The chain combines TRBV5-6 with TRBJ2-1; D call uncertain. V dropped 1 base and J dropped 6 bases, with 11 bases sitting between them. Germline CDR1 reads SGHDT; CDR2 reads YYEEEE. CDR3 length: 14 residues.

This clone was counted a few times. V usage is TRBV6-5 and J usage is TRBJ2-7; maybe TRBD1 (5 bases). V lost 2 bases, J lost 4 bases, and 9 bases lay in between. The CDR3 covers 13 residues. CDR1 is MNHEY, CDR2 SVGAGI, per germline. The CDR3 DNA follows: TGTGCCAGCAGTTACCAGGGAACTTACGAGCAGTACTTC. Amino acid sequence: CASSYQGTYEQYF.